The sequence of this TCR beta chain was determined in a study of T cell clonotyping in hematopoietic cell transplantation. The method was immunoSEQ multiplex PCR; TCRdb's version includes in-frame clones alone and lacks a portion of them. The data show approximately 10,000 clones, under 55% seen once. Blood collection times were about day -28 and days 30, 100, 180 posttransplant. This clone was seen only a few times. The antigen remains unidentified. Study conclusions and caveats: Graft donor and pretransplant recipient Inverse Simpson Index values predicted broader posttransplant TCR diversity. Cells were unsorted, so CD4 and CD8 contributions were not separated. Recipient TCR diversity dropped after transplant; expanded clonotypes rose from day 30 to 180.

Germline V gene lookup returns CDR1 SEHNR and CDR2 FQNEAQ (reference sequence). The germline V and J ends were trimmed by 1 base and 7 bases, with 5 bases remaining between them. The CDR3 consists of 12 residues. Sample: PBMCs, taken 30 days after allogeneic stem cell transplant. This TCR was recovered from a male patient aged 45-59 years who had an allogeneic stem cell transplant from an unrelated donor, so the T cells may come from the graft donor. Some clones in this sample may be carry-over from other donors' samples. This rearrangement joins TRBV7-9 to TRBJ1-5; D gene unclear. CDR3 protein: CASSLGTQPQHF. CDR3 in DNA: TGTGCCAGCAGCTTAGGTACCCAGCCCCAGCATTTT.